This note documents a single T cell receptor (beta chain) sequence. Its specificity is not known. This sample is part of a study of T cell responses to AZD1222 COVID-19 vaccine. General study results and limits: None of the repertoires were sampled until the peak T cell response had passed.

Sequencing used immunoSEQ multiplex PCR; TCRdb keeps in-frame clones, though not all of them. The sample records fewer than 130,000 clones, 85% to 90% being singletons. Germline V gene sequence: CDR1 MNHEY, CDR2 SVGAGI. V was clipped by 5 bases and J by 1 base, with 15 bases between them. The CDR3 spans 15 residues. This clonotype was obtained from an adult who received the AZD1222 COVID-19 vaccine. The specimen comprised peripheral blood, sampled 28 days after the second AZD1222 dose. V gene TRBV6-5 combines with J gene TRBJ2-7; a possible D gene is TRBD2 (5 bases). The CDR3 DNA is TGTGCCAGCAGTCACCTTCCGGGGAAATCCTACGAGCAGTACTTC. Amino acids: CASSHLPGKSYEQYF.